This entry describes one TCR beta chain. Its antigen is currently not known. Base qualities are not at hand, and no much larger clone is one base apart. Per the germline V gene, SGHTA is the CDR1 and FQGTGA is the CDR2. Ends trimmed: V by 5 bases, J by 6 bases; bases unmatched to a gene: 9. Inclusive of the bounding cysteine and phenylalanine, the CDR3 is 15 residues long. Only CDR3 DNA is held: 45 bases, read in frame from base 1. The data were taken from a study of blood T cell repertoires in COVID-19 (TCRdb year 2020). Context from the whole study: The collaborator samples originated in the United States, Italy and Spain and spanned the acute and convalescent phases of COVID-19. The material from the prospective study consisted of cDNA or gDNA derived from T cells, B-cell-depleted T cells, or PBMCs. Subjects who had been exposed to COVID-19, were actively infected with it, or had recovered from it provided the deeply sampled blood TCRbeta repertoires that made up the dataset. The repertoires were released in a freely available public database intended as a resource for research on the immune response to SARS-CoV-2. The samples were drawn from two sources: the first 160 participants of the ongoing ImmuneRACE study, and 1,254 subjects contributed by 6 global collaborators. The sample metadata nearly always contained a de-identified subject ID, COVID-19 status, age in years and sex. Where HLA class I and class II types were available, the types were taken from metadata supplied by the sample provider, not from assay-based typing.

At one collaborating source in Seattle, patients were enrolled during active infection and were followed longitudinally through the course of disease. Each collaborating institution followed its own protocols to collect whole blood in K2EDTA tubes. For TCRbeta analysis, collaborators shipped samples in one of three forms: frozen whole blood, isolated PBMCs, or DNA extracted from either of those sample types. TCRbeta CDR3 regions were amplified from genomic DNA by means of the immunoSEQ Assay, a bias-controlled multiplex PCR. The original methods were these. Nucleated cell counts per sample were estimated from amplification of reference gene primers within the assay. To quantify the absolute abundance of each unique TCRbeta CDR3 rearrangement, sequence reads were collapsed and filtered. Productive Simpson clonality was computed per sample as the square root of Simpson's diversity index over productive rearrangements. Entries here come from immuneACCESS through TCRdb and include only in-frame sequences with V and J called. Some clones fail to appear in such tables; in the studies checked, an unresolved V gene covers under half of the shortfall, and the cause of the remainder is unknown. The D gene and trimming were derived from the DNA, and the V and J assignments and clone size from that table. This sample comprises around 180,000 clones, over 65% of them detected only once. The ten largest clones represent roughly 20% of the sample.

On the study overall, not on this receptor specifically: Clinical and demographic metadata were provided uncurated, with the amount varying by source and participant.

The source is a person aged 70 to 85 with COVID-19, enrolled during active disease. Sequenced input: peripheral blood. The V and J segments used are TRBV7-3 and TRBJ2-2; 7 central nucleotides agree with TRBD2. In nucleotide form, the sequence is TGTGCCAGCAGCCTTAGTAGCGGGTTCGCCGGGGAGCTGTTTTTT. This is translated as CASSLSSGFAGELFF.